This TCR beta chain appears in the sequencing data of a study of T cells in Graves' hyperthyroidism and ophthalmopathy. Of note for this clonotype: Its antigen is still unknown.

V lost 6 bases and J 9 bases, leaving 13 bases between the germline ends. This CDR3 is built from 12 residues. Study outcomes and limitations: In blood, most of the thyroid clonotypes expanded above 0.001 were also present.

From RNA transcripts, TCR beta CDR3 regions were amplified. When the TCR CDR3 underwent first-round RT-PCR, the HTBI primer set was used. TCRdb re-analysed the multiplex PCR reads in MiXCR, keeping a single row per CDR3 protein. The table has hundreds of thousands of distinct CDR3 sequences, approximately 15% seen once. This receptor was taken from a woman under 30 with Graves' hyperthyroidism. The sequenced sample was blood. V is TRBV12-3 or TRBV12-4 and J is TRBJ2-3; D might be TRBD1 (5 bases). This chain's CDR3 is CASSLRVRTQYF. The DNA of the CDR3 is TGTGCCAGCAGCCTCAGGGTGAGGACGCAGTATTTT.